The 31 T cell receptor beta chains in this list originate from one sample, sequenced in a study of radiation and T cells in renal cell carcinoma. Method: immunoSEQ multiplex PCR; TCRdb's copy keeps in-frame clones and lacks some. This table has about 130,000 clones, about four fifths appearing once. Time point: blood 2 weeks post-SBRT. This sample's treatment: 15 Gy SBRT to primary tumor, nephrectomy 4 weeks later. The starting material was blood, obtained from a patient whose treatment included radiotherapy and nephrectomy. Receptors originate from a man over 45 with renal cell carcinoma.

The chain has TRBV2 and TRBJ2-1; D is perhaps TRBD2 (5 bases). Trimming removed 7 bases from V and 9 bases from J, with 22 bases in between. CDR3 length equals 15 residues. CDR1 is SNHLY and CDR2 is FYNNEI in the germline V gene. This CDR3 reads CASTRDRANGSEQFF. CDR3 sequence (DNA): TGTGCCAGCACCCGAGATCGGGCTAATGGGAGTGAGCAGTTCTTC.

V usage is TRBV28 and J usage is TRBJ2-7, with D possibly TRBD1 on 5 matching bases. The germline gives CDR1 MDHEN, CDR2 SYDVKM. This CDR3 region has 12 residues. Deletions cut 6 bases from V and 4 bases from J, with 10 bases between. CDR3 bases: TGTGCCAGCAGACCACAGGAATACGAGCAGTACTTC. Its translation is CASRPQEYEQYF.

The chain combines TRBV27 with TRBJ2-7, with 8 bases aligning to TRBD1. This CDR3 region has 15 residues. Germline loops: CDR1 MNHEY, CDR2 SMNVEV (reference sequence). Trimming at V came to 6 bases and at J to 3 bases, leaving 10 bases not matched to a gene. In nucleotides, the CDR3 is TGTGCCAGCAGCCCAGGTTCTGGACAGGGCTACGAGCAGTACTTC. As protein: CASSPGSGQGYEQYF.

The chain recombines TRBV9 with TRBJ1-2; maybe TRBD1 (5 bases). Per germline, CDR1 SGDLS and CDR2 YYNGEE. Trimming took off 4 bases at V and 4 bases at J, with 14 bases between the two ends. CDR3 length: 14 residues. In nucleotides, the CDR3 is TGTGCCAGCAGCCCCTTAGGGGCCCCCTATGGCTACACCTTC. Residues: CASSPLGAPYGYTF. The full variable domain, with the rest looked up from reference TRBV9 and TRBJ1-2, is DSGVTQTPKHLITATGQRVTLRCSPRSGDLSVYWYQQSLDQGLQFLIQYYNGEERAKGNILERFSAQQFPDLHSELNLSSLELGDSALYFCASSPLGAPYGYTFGSGTRLTVV.

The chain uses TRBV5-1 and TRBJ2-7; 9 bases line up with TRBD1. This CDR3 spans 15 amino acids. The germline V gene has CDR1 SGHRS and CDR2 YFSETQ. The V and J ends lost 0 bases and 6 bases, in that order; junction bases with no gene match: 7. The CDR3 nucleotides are TGCGCCAGCAGCTTGGCCGGGACAGGGTCCACCGAGCAGTACTTC. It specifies CASSLAGTGSTEQYF.

The CDR3 spells CASSLTTGVGTGELFF. The CDR3 bases are TGTGCCAGCAGCTTAACGACAGGGGTCGGCACCGGGGAGCTGTTTTTT. This chain links TRBV7-3 with TRBJ2-2; 8 nucleotides line up with TRBD1. V dropped 0 bases and J dropped 4; count of bases not matched to a gene: 4. Germline values: CDR1 SGHTA, CDR2 FQGTGA. The CDR3 contains 16 residues.

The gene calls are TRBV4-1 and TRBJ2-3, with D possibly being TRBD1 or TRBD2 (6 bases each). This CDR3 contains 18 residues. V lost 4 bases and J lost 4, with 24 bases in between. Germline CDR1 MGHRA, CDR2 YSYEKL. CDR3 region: CASSRSPSLAGGADTQYF. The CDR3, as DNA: TGCGCCAGCAGCCGCTCTCCCTCCCTGGCCGGGGGCGCAGATACGCAGTATTTT.

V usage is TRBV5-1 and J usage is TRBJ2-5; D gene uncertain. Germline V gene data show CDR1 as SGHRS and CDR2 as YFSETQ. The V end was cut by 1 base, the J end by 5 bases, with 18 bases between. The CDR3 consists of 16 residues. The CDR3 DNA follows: TGCGCCAGCAGCTTGAGCTCCCACACACTGGGGGAGACCCAGTACTTC. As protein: CASSLSSHTLGETQYF.

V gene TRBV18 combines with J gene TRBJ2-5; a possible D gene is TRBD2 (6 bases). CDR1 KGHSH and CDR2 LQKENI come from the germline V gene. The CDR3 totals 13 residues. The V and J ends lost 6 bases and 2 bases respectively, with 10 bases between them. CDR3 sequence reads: CASSRLEQETQYF. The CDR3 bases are TGTGCCAGCTCCAGACTAGAACAAGAGACCCAGTACTTC.

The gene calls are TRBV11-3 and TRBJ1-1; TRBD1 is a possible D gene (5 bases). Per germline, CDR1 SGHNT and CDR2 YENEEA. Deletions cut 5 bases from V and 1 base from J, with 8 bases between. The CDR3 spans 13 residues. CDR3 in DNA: TGTGCCAGCAGCGCGACAGCGAACACTGAAGCTTTCTTT. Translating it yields CASSATANTEAFF.

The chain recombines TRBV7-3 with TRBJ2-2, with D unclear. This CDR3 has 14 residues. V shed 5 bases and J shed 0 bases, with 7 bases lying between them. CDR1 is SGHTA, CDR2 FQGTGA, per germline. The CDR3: CASSILSNTGELFF. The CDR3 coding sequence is TGTGCCAGCAGCATCCTTTCGAACACCGGGGAGCTGTTTTTT.

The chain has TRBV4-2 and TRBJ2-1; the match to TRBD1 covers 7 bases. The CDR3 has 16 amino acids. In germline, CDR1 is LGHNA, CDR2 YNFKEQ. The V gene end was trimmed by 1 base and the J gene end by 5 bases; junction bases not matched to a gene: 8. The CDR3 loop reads CASSQGDSHIDNEQFF. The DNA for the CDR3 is TGTGCCAGCAGCCAAGGGGACAGCCACATCGACAATGAGCAGTTCTTC.

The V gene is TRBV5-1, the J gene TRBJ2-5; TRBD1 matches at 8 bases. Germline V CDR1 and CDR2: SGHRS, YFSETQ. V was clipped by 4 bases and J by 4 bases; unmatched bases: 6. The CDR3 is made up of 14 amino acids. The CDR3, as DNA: TGCGCCAGCAGCGGAACCAGGGGGCGAGAGACCCAGTACTTC. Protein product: CASSGTRGRETQYF. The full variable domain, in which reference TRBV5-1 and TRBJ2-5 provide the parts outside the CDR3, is KAGVTQTPRYLIKTRGQQVTLSCSPISGHRSVSWYQQTPGQGLQFLFEYFSETQRNKGNFPGRFSGRQFSNSRSEMNVSTLELGDSALYLCASSGTRGRETQYFGPGTRLLVL.

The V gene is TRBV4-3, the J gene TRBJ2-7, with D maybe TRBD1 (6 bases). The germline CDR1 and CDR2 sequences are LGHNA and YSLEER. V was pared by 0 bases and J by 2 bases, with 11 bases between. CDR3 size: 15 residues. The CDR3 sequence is CASSQDYRGTYEQYF. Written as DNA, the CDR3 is TGCGCCAGCAGCCAAGATTATAGGGGGACCTACGAGCAGTACTTC.

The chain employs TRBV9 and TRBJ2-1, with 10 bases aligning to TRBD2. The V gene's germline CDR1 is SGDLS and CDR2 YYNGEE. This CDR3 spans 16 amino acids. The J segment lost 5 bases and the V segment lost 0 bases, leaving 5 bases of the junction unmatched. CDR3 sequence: CASSVASGSSHNEQFF. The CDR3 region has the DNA TGTGCCAGCAGCGTAGCTAGCGGGAGTTCCCACAATGAGCAGTTCTTC.

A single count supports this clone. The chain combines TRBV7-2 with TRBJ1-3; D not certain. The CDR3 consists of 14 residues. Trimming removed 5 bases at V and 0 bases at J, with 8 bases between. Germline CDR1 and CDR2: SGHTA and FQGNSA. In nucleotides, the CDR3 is TGTGCCAGCAGCGGCCGGTCCTCTGGAAACACCATATATTTT. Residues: CASSGRSSGNTIYF.

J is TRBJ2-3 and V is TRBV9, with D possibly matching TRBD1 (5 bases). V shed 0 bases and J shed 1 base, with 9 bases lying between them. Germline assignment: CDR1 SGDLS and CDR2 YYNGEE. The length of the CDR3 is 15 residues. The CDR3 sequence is CASSVAPGRTDTQYF. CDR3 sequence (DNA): TGTGCCAGCAGCGTAGCCCCAGGGCGCACAGATACGCAGTATTTT.

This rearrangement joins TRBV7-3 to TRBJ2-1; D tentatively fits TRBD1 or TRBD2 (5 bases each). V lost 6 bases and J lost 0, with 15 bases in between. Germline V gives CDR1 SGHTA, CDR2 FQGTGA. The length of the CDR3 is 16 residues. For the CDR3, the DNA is TGTGCCAGCAGTCTCGGGACCTCGAGCTCCTACAATGAGCAGTTCTTC. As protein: CASSLGTSSSYNEQFF.

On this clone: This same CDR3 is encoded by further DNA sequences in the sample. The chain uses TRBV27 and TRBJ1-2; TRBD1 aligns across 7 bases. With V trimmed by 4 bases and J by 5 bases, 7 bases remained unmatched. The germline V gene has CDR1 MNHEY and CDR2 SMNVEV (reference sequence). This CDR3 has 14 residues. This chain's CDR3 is CASSSGTRGYGYTF. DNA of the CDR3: TGTGCCAGCAGTTCTGGTACCAGGGGGTATGGCTACACCTTC.

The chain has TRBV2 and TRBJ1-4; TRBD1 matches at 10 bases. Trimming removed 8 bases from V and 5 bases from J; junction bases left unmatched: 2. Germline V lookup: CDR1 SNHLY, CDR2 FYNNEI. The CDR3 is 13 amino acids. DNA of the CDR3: TGTGCCAGCCAGGGACAGGGGAATGAAAAACTGTTTTTT. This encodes CASQGQGNEKLFF.

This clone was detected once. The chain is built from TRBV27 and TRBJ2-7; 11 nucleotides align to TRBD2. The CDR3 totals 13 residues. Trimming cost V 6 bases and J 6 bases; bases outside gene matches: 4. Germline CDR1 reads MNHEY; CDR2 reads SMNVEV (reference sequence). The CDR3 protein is CASRIGLAGEQYF. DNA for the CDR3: TGTGCCAGCAGGATCGGACTAGCGGGCGAGCAGTACTTC.

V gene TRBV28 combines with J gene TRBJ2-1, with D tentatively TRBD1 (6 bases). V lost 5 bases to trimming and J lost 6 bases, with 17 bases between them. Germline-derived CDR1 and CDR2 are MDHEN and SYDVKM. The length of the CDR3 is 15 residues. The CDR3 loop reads CASSTPTLDSNEQFF. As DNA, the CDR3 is TGTGCCAGCAGTACCCCGACGCTGGACAGCAATGAGCAGTTCTTC.

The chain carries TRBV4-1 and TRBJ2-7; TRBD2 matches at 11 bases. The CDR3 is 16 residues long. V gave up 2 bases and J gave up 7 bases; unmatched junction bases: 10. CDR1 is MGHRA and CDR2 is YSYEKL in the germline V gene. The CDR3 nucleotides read TGCGCCAGCAGCCAACTAGCGGGAGGAAGGGGGAGGGAGCAGTACTTC. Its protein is CASSQLAGGRGREQYF.

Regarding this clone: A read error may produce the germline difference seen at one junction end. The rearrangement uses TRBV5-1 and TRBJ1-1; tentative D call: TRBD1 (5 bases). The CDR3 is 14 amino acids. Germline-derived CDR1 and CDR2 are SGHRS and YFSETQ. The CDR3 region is CASSPESPDTQAFF. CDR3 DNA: TGCGCCAGCAGCCCGGAGTCCCCGGACACTCAAGCTTTCTTT.

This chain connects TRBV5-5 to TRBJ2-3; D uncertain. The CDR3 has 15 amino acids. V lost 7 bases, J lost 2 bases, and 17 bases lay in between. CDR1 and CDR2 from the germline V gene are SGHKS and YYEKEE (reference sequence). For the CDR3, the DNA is TGTGCCAGCCGACCGGGCAGATCCAACACAGATACGCAGTATTTT. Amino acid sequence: CASRPGRSNTDTQYF.

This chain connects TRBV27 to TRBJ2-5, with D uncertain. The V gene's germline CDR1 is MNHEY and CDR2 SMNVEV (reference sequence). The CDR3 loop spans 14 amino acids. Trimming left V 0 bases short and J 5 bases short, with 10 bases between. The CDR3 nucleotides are TGTGCCAGCAGTTTATCTAGGGTCCGGGAGACCCAGTACTTC. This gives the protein CASSLSRVRETQYF.

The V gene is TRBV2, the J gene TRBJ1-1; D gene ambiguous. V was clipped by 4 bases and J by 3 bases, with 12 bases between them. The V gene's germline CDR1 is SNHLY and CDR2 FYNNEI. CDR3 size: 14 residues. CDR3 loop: CASSGLSADTEAFF. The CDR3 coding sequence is TGTGCCAGCAGTGGTCTGTCTGCGGACACTGAAGCTTTCTTT.

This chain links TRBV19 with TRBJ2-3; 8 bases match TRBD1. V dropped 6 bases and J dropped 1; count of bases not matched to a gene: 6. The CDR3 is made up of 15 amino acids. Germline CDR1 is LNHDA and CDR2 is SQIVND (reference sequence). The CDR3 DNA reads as TGTGCCAGTAGGCACGGACAGGGAGGCACAGATACGCAGTATTTT. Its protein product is CASRHGQGGTDTQYF.

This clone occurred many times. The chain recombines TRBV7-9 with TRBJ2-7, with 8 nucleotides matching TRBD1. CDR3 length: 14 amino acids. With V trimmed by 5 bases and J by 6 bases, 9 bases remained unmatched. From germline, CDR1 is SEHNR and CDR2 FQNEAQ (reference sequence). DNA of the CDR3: TGTGCCAGCAGCACCGGGACAGGTTCGTTCGAGCAGTACTTC. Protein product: CASSTGTGSFEQYF. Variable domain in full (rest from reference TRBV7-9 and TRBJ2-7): DTGVSQNPRHKITKRGQNVTFRCDPISEHNRLYWYRQTLGQGPEFLTYFQNEAQLEKSRLLSDRFSAERPKGSFSTLEIQRTEQGDSAMYLCASSTGTGSFEQYFGPGTRLTVT.

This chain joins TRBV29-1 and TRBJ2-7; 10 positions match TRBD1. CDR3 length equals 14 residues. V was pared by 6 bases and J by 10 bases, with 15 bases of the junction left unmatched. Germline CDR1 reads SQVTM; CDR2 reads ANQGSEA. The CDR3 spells CSVDHTGTGENQYF. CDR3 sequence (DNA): TGCAGCGTCGACCACACCGGGACAGGGGAAAACCAGTACTTC.

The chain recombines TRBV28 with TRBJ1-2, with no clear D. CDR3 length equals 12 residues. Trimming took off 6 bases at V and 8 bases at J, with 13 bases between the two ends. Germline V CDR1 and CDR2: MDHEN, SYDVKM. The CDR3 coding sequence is TGTGCCAGCAGCTCGCCCTATGACGGCTACACCTTC. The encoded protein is CASSSPYDGYTF.